The T cell receptor (beta chain) described here comes from a study of identical twins. This CDR3 has 16 residues. CDR1 is SGHTA, CDR2 FQGNSA, per germline. V gave up 6 bases and J gave up 2 bases, with 16 bases separating them. MiXCR, applied by TCRdb to the 5' RACE reads, yields one record per CDR3 protein. This table holds around 690,000 distinct CDR3 sequences, less than 25% found once. At least ten counts were recorded for this clonotype. These records were also assigned to another study, of T cells expressing NK-cell markers.

The specimen sequenced was PBMCs. The clonotype comes from a woman between 18 and 29 years old in good health. J is TRBJ1-4 and V is TRBV7-2; D is perhaps TRBD1 (5 bases). For the CDR3, the DNA is TGTGCCAGCAGACTCGGGACCATGCAGACTAATGAAAAACTGTTTTTT. It yields the protein CASRLGTMQTNEKLFF.